This TCR beta chain was profiled in a study of vaccination effects on CD4 cells after COVID-19. Regarding the study as a whole: Vaccine- and infection-induced clones showed marked clonal contraction late following vaccination.

As concerns this clone: Its antigen remains unidentified.

Profiled with immunoSEQ multiplex PCR; TCRdb holds only in-frame clones, not every one. The data show under 80,000 clones, 76% seen once. After expansion with viral peptide pools in the ViraFEST assay, antigen-specific CD4+ T cells were sequenced. Having been cultured for around ten days, the cells underwent CD4+ T cell isolation. Participants received two doses of either the BNT162b2 or mRNA-1273 vaccine. The germline gives CDR1 SGHNT, CDR2 YYREEE (reference sequence). CDR3 length: 13 amino acids. V shed 2 bases and J 8 bases; nucleotides not matched to a gene: 2. The chain links TRBV5-4 to TRBJ2-1; 9 positions agree with TRBD2. Sequencing used CD4+ T cells from PBMCs cultured with HCoV-OC43 spike peptides, obtained after COVID-19 vaccination. Specified subset: HCoV-OC43 spike overlapping peptide pool stimulation. The sequence was obtained from a human donor who received a COVID-19 vaccine. The CDR3: CASSFQRGDEQFF. CDR3 sequence (DNA): TGTGCCAGCAGCTTCCAGCGGGGGGATGAGCAGTTCTTC.